A selection of T cell receptor beta chains follows, all from one sample in a study of shared clonotypes between healthy human individuals. Only in-frame clones appear in the TCRdb table, and some are missing; sequencing was by immunoSEQ multiplex PCR. The sample holds some 900,000 clones, roughly 72% seen once. Source material: memory CD4+ T cells sorted from blood. All receptors derive from a man aged 18 to 29 in good health. Each CDR3 is given with its conserved first and last residue. Fields, in order: CDR3 DNA, CDR3 protein, V gene, clone size, D gene, J gene. A D gene is named only where the DNA matches it firmly. Rows give clone size only sometimes, using once, few, many, or a class for an expanded clone.

TGTGCCAGCAGCGGGGGCTTGGGAGATAATCAGCCCCAGCATTTT	CASSGGLGDNQPQHF	TRBV7-9	-	-	TRBJ1-5
TGTGCCAGCAGTGAATCGGGACAGGGTTGGGCATGGTCCTACGAGCAGTACTTC	CASSESGQGWAWSYEQYF	TRBV6-1	-	TRBD1	TRBJ2-7
TGCGCCAGCAGCCCACCCAACGAGGGTTACGAGCAGTACTTC	CASSPPNEGYEQYF	TRBV5-1	-	-	TRBJ2-7
TGTGCCAGCAGCTCCGGACATTACGAGCAGTACTTC	CASSSGHYEQYF	TRBV11-2	-	-	TRBJ2-7
TGTGCCAGCAGTGAGATCCTACAGGGGGCCTATCAGCCCCAGCATTTT	CASSEILQGAYQPQHF	TRBV6-1	once	TRBD1	TRBJ1-5
TGTGCCAGCACCCCGAGGGGGAGCGCTGAAGCTTTCTTT	CASTPRGSAEAFF	TRBV11-3	-	-	TRBJ1-1
TGTGCTAGCAGCAGAGGACTAGCGGCAGATACGCAGTATTTT	CASSRGLAADTQYF	TRBV7-7	-	TRBD2	TRBJ2-3
TGTGCCAGCTCACCCGGGCTGGAGACCCAGTACTTC	CASSPGLETQYF	TRBV18	few	-	TRBJ2-5
TGTGCCAGCAGTTACTCTCGCTATGGGGCCAACGTCCTGACTTTC	CASSYSRYGANVLTF	TRBV6-5	-	-	TRBJ2-6
TGCGCCAGCAGCCAGGCACAGGGGGTTAATTCACCCCTCCACTTT	CASSQAQGVNSPLHF	TRBV4-3	-	TRBD1	TRBJ1-6
TGTGCCAGCCTGGAGACAGGGGTCAATCAGCCCCAGCATTTT	CASLETGVNQPQHF	TRBV28	-	TRBD1	TRBJ1-5
TGTGCCAGCAGTGCTAGCGGGAGTTTTAACGGGGAGCTGTTTTTT	CASSASGSFNGELFF	TRBV2	-	TRBD2	TRBJ2-2
TGTGCCAGTAGTACAAGGACGGTTACTACGAACACCGGGGAGCTGTTTTTT	CASSTRTVTTNTGELFF	TRBV19	-	-	TRBJ2-2
TGTGCCAGCAGTGCGACGGGGATACAAGAGACCCAGTACTTC	CASSATGIQETQYF	TRBV2	many	-	TRBJ2-5
TGTGCCAGCTCACTAGGCCCGGGCAATCAGCCCCAGCATTTT	CASSLGPGNQPQHF	TRBV18	-	-	TRBJ1-5
TGTGCCAGCAGTTCCCTGGACAGTAATCAGCCCCAGCATTTT	CASSSLDSNQPQHF	TRBV6-6	-	-	TRBJ1-5
TGTGCCAGCAGGGGCCTCGGTCGGGAGACCCAGTACTTC	CASRGLGRETQYF	TRBV27	-	-	TRBJ2-5
TGTGCCAGCAACCCCACAGGGGCATCCTACGAGCAGTACTTC	CASNPTGASYEQYF	TRBV6-1	-	TRBD1	TRBJ2-7
TGTGCCAGCAGTGAAGCCAGCGGAAGCGCCGGGGAGCTGTTTTTT	CASSEASGSAGELFF	TRBV6-1	-	-	TRBJ2-2
TGTGCCAGCAGTGAAGGGCCAGGCAAGACCTACGAGCAGTACTTC	CASSEGPGKTYEQYF	TRBV25-1	-	-	TRBJ2-7
TGCGCCAGCAGCCTCGACCCGGGCTCCCCTGGTGAGCAGTTCTTC	CASSLDPGSPGEQFF	TRBV5-1	many	-	TRBJ2-1
TGTGCCAGCAGTGAAGGACAGGGGGCGTTCAATCAGCCCCAGCATTTT	CASSEGQGAFNQPQHF	TRBV2	-	TRBD1	TRBJ1-5
TGTGCCAGCAGCTCCATGGGAGAGGGCACAGATACGCAGTATTTT	CASSSMGEGTDTQYF	TRBV2	-	-	TRBJ2-3
TGTGCCAGCAGCTCTTTCGGGGGAGGGCTTCAGCCCCAGCATTTT	CASSSFGGGLQPQHF	TRBV7-9	-	-	TRBJ1-5
TGTGCCAGCAGCTCGGACAGGGCCGTCTATGGCTACACCTTC	CASSSDRAVYGYTF	TRBV5-6	-	TRBD1	TRBJ1-2
TGCGCCAGCAGCTTGGGGTTTGGGGGCCTCTCTTCCCTCGAGCAGTACTTC	CASSLGFGGLSSLEQYF	TRBV5-1	-	-	TRBJ2-7
TGTGCCAGCAGCCCCCAGACAGGGGGGACCTACGAGCAGTACTTC	CASSPQTGGTYEQYF	TRBV7-2	-	TRBD1	TRBJ2-7
TGTGCCAGCAGCTTAGCTCGAGGGACGGGGACCTACGAGCAGTACTTC	CASSLARGTGTYEQYF	TRBV7-9	-	-	TRBJ2-7
TGTGCCAGCAGCCAGATAGGGGCTAGCGGGAGACAGACCCAGTACTTC	CASSQIGASGRQTQYF	TRBV11-2	once	TRBD2	TRBJ2-5
TGTGCCTGGAGTGTACGCCGCCCGGCAGGGTGGACGAACACTGAAGCTTTCTTT	CAWSVRRPAGWTNTEAFF	TRBV30	-	-	TRBJ1-1
TGTGCCAGCAGCTTAGGGCTCGGAGGGGCCTCCTACAATGAGCAGTTCTTC	CASSLGLGGASYNEQFF	TRBV7-2	-	-	TRBJ2-1
TGTGCCAGCAGTCCACAGGGGGGGGTCAGCTCTGGAAACACCATATATTTT	CASSPQGGVSSGNTIYF	TRBV28	many	TRBD1	TRBJ1-3
TGTGCTAGCAGCCGCGGGACAGGGCTCTACAATGAGCAGTTCTTC	CASSRGTGLYNEQFF	TRBV7-7	-	TRBD1	TRBJ2-1
TGTGCCAGCAGCTTAAGGGGGAATCAGCCCCAGCATTTT	CASSLRGNQPQHF	TRBV7-2	many	-	TRBJ1-5
TGTGCCAGCAGAAAGGACAGAAGCAATCAGCCCCAGCATTTT	CASRKDRSNQPQHF	TRBV2	few	-	TRBJ1-5
TGTGCCAGCAGCCGGACTAGCGTTTACAATGAGCAGTTCTTC	CASSRTSVYNEQFF	TRBV28	-	TRBD2	TRBJ2-1
TGTGCCAGTAGTATAGATCGGGGGCGGAGTAATCAGCCCCAGCATTTT	CASSIDRGRSNQPQHF	TRBV19	-	-	TRBJ1-5
TGTGCCAGCAGTTTAATCAGGGGGTACGAGCAGTACTTC	CASSLIRGYEQYF	TRBV28	many	TRBD1	TRBJ2-7
TGTGCCAGCAGCTCTGGGACAGGATGGGGCGAGCAGTACTTC	CASSSGTGWGEQYF	TRBV5-6	-	TRBD1	TRBJ2-7
TGTGCCATCAGCGGGACTAGCGGGAGGCAGTCAGATACGCAGTATTTT	CAISGTSGRQSDTQYF	TRBV10-3	-	TRBD2	TRBJ2-3
TGTGCCAGCAGTCCGCATCGGGGGAGCTACGAGCAGTACTTC	CASSPHRGSYEQYF	TRBV25-1	-	-	TRBJ2-7
TGTGCCTGGAGTGTAGGGGGTGAGACAAACACTGAAGCTTTCTTT	CAWSVGGETNTEAFF	TRBV30	-	-	TRBJ1-1
TGTGCCTGGTCACTAGCGGGACGTGATACGCAGTATTTT	CAWSLAGRDTQYF	TRBV30	-	TRBD2	TRBJ2-3
TGTGCCAGCAGCTCCCGGACTAGCGGGTCTAAGGATACGCAGTATTTT	CASSSRTSGSKDTQYF	TRBV7-8	many	TRBD2	TRBJ2-3